This TCR beta chain came from a study of shared clonotypes between healthy human individuals. For the study at large: Per-donor plates numbered three CD4 naive, three CD4 memory, two CD8 naive and one CD8 memory.

Partitioning of CD4+ cells yielded a CD45RA+ naive subset and a CD45RA-negative memory subset. At the deep level, the assay was run. Investigators spread the genomic DNA of each subset evenly over several immunoSEQ plates. TCRdb's copy holds only in-frame clones and misses some; the assay was immunoSEQ multiplex PCR. The sample includes more than 500,000 clones, approximately 94% of them seen just once. The CDR3 is 20 residues long. Germline V gene data show CDR1 as KGHSH and CDR2 as LQKENI. The V segment lost 4 bases and the J segment 4 bases; nucleotides outside the gene matches: 24. This chain connects TRBV18 to TRBJ1-2, with 7 bases identical to TRBD1. Sequenced material: naive CD4+ T cells sorted from blood. Stated subset: CD45RA+ positively selected. The source of this sequence is a woman aged 25 to 45 in good health. The CDR3 DNA sequence: TGTGCCAGCTCACAAAATGACCCCCGGGACAGTTTCTCCTCCTTCTATGGCTACACCTTC. Its translation: CASSQNDPRDSFSSFYGYTF.